This record covers a single T cell receptor beta chain. Its antigen is still unknown. The CDR3 has 15 residues. CDR1 is LNHDA, CDR2 SQIVND, per germline (reference sequence). V lost 5 bases to trimming and J lost 0 bases; unmatched junction nucleotides: 4. The entry originates in a study of graft-versus-host responses after intestinal transplantation. Whole-study context: Recipients had transplants, and these were multivisceral, liver-intestinal, or isolated intestinal. Anti-thymocyte globulin induction, then tacrolimus and steroids for two to four years, went to all recipients.

Findings and limits, study-wide: Some GvH clones appeared in ileal mucosa or blood before recipient bone marrow. Circulating GvH clones peaking coincided with falling HvG clones soon after transplant.

Clones were sequenced by immunoSEQ multiplex PCR, and TCRdb holds only the in-frame ones, with some missing. The sample has 12,000 or so clones; about 80% are singletons. The source is a human patient who received an intestinal transplant, so some T cells may come from the graft donor. Sample: PBMCs, taken 494 days after intestinal transplant. The rearrangement joins TRBV19 to TRBJ1-3; 7 bases map to TRBD1. The CDR3 coding sequence is TGTGCCAGTAGTCTTGGGACAGCCTCTGGAAACACCATATATTTT. Protein sequence: CASSLGTASGNTIYF.